This entry lists 21 T cell receptor beta chains sequenced from one sample in a study of post-analysis software for immune sequencing data. The study's findings and limits: Controls had lower frequencies than patients of about five TRBV segments, which included TRBV5-6, TRBV5-1 and TRBV20-1.

Incorporated into the TCR beta cDNA libraries were unique molecular identifiers, which served to reduce PCR and sequencing biases. TCRdb analysed the PCR reads with MiXCR anew, one entry per CDR3 protein. Altogether some 690,000 distinct CDR3 sequences are present, about 60% being singletons, with the ten largest covering approximately 10%. Their antigens are not known. Sequences were obtained from blood. These receptors were obtained from a girl aged 2-10 years with multiple sclerosis.

The chain combines TRBV21-1 with TRBJ2-1; the table's D call TRBD1 went unverified against the DNA. TRBV21-1 is a listed pseudogene. This CDR3 is 18 amino acids long. The CDR3 DNA reads as TGTGTCAGCAGCAAAGCGCTCGGGACGGGGCACCGCGGCAATGAGCAGTTCTTC. Protein: CVSSKALGTGHRGNEQFF.

This clonotype was recorded only once. The chain employs TRBV6-6 and TRBJ2-3; perhaps TRBD1 as D (5 bases). Trimming removed 6 bases at V and 2 bases at J, with 18 bases between. The germline V gene has CDR1 MNHNY and CDR2 SVGAGI (reference sequence). CDR3 size: 16 residues. The CDR3 is CASSSNRRYSTDTQYF. In nucleotides, the CDR3 is TGTGCCAGCAGCAGTAACAGGAGATACTCCACAGATACGCAGTATTTT.

CDR3 DNA: TGCGCCAGCAGCCAAGATCCCGGAATGGGGGAGTACACCTTC. Amino acids: CASSQDPGMGEYTF. This rearrangement joins TRBV4-1 to TRBJ1-2, with a possible D match to TRBD1 (5 bases). V gave up 0 bases and J gave up 11 bases, with 16 bases separating them. Germline lookup yields CDR1 MGHRA and CDR2 YSYEKL. This CDR3 has 14 amino acids.

A few counts support this clonotype. This sequence joins TRBV2 and TRBJ2-3; D unresolved. Germline V gives CDR1 SNHLY, CDR2 FYNNEI. Trimming left V 9 bases short and J 2 bases short, with 15 bases between. CDR3 length: 14 amino acids. DNA of the CDR3: TGTGCCAGAAAGGGTGACCAAAACACAGATACGCAGTATTTT. The encoded protein is CARKGDQNTDTQYF.

The V call is TRBV5-1, the J call TRBJ2-5; D might be TRBD2 (6 bases). With 4 bases removed from V and 4 bases from J, the gap between germline ends came to 20 bases. The germline V gene has CDR1 SGHRS and CDR2 YFSETQ. The CDR3 extends over 16 amino acids. CDR3 DNA: TGCGCCAGCAGCCAATCCCGGGGGACCGAGAGAGAGACCCAGTACTTC. This codes for CASSQSRGTERETQYF. The whole variable domain, remainder taken from reference TRBV5-1 and TRBJ2-5, is KAGVTQTPRYLIKTRGQQVTLSCSPISGHRSVSWYQQTPGQGLQFLFEYFSETQRNKGNFPGRFSGRQFSNSRSEMNVSTLELGDSALYLCASSQSRGTERETQYFGPGTRLLVL.

The CDR3 sequence: CASSPSQRLAGGNEQFF. In nucleotides, the CDR3 is TGTGCCAGCAGTCCGTCCCAGCGACTAGCGGGAGGCAATGAGCAGTTCTTC. The J gene is TRBJ2-1, the V gene TRBV12-3 or TRBV12-4, with 13 bases identical to TRBD2. V gave up 5 bases and J gave up 6 bases; unmatched junction bases: 10. The CDR3 has 17 amino acids.

The chain joins TRBV6-2 or TRBV6-3 to TRBJ2-3; D possibly corresponds to TRBD2 (6 bases). The CDR3 is 15 residues long. CDR1 is MNHEY, CDR2 SVGEGT, per germline. V lost 6 bases and J 1 base, leaving 14 bases between the germline ends. CDR3 region: CASSQGLARTDTQYF. The CDR3 bases are TGTGCCAGCAGCCAGGGACTGGCTCGCACAGATACGCAGTATTTT.

The chain links TRBV6-2 or TRBV6-3 to TRBJ1-5, with TRBD1 identical over 8 bases. This CDR3 spans 13 amino acids. Germline lookup yields CDR1 MNHEY and CDR2 SVGEGT. V lost 5 bases to trimming and J lost 5 bases; unmatched junction nucleotides: 2. This CDR3 reads CASSDRGDQPQHF. The DNA of the CDR3 is TGTGCCAGCAGTGACAGGGGAGATCAGCCCCAGCATTTT.

This clonotype occurred once. The rearrangement uses TRBV29-1 and TRBJ1-1; no reliable D call. V was clipped by 5 bases and J by 4 bases, with 11 bases between them. Germline V lookup: CDR1 SQVTM, CDR2 ANQGSEA. This CDR3 is 12 amino acids long. CDR3 residues: CSVQRSGTEAFF. Written as DNA, the CDR3 is TGCAGCGTTCAGAGGTCAGGCACTGAAGCTTTCTTT.

The chain is built from TRBV4-2 and TRBJ2-1; TRBD2 aligns across 8 bases. CDR1 LGHNA and CDR2 YNFKEQ come from the germline V gene. The CDR3 is 16 residues long. J was trimmed by 8 bases and V by 3 bases; bases with no gene match: 12. CDR3 sequence: CASSHRAAGVGDEQFF. The CDR3 bases are TGTGCCAGCAGCCATAGGGCAGCGGGAGTGGGGGATGAGCAGTTCTTC.

This clonotype occurred many times. J is TRBJ2-1 and V is TRBV11-2, with D tentatively TRBD2 (6 bases). Germline assignment: CDR1 SGHAT and CDR2 FQNNGV. The CDR3 has 16 amino acids. Trimming shortened V by 0 bases and J by 9 bases, and 18 bases separated the two germline ends. The chain's CDR3 is CASSLDGGPLSGEQFF. CDR3 bases: TGTGCCAGCAGCTTAGATGGAGGGCCCCTTAGCGGTGAGCAGTTCTTC.

The genes are TRBV6-1 and TRBJ2-7, with TRBD1 matching 7 bases. CDR3 length equals 15 residues. V trimming: 5 bases; J trimming: 0 bases; junction bases outside the gene matches: 7. Germline V lookup: CDR1 MNHNS, CDR2 SASEGT. CDR3 sequence reads: CASSRDRLNSYEQYF. CDR3 bases: TGTGCCAGCAGTCGGGACAGACTTAACTCCTACGAGCAGTACTTC.

The V and J genes are TRBV27 and TRBJ2-7, with TRBD1 matching over 8 bases. The ends lost 11 bases at V and 0 bases at J; junction bases unmatched: 3. The CDR3 consists of 12 residues. The germline gives CDR1 MNHEY, CDR2 SMNVEV (reference sequence). The CDR3 nucleotides read TGTGCCTCTCAGGGGGCCTCCTACGAGCAGTACTTC. It translates to CASQGASYEQYF.

This clonotype was counted between two and nine times. The chain couples TRBV9 to TRBJ2-1; tentative D call: TRBD1 (5 bases). Germline lookup yields CDR1 SGDLS and CDR2 YYNGEE. The CDR3 runs 16 residues. Trimming removed 0 bases from V and 0 bases from J, with 10 bases in between. CDR3 DNA sequence: TGTGCCAGCAGCGTAGTGGGGCGGAGCTCCTACAATGAGCAGTTCTTC. Translating gives CASSVVGRSSYNEQFF.

V gene TRBV11-2 combines with J gene TRBJ2-5, with 16 positions matching TRBD2. The CDR3 length is 16 residues. V trimming: 5 bases; J trimming: 5 bases; junction bases outside the gene matches: 5. From germline, CDR1 is SGHAT and CDR2 FQNNGV. The CDR3 is CASSMGTSGRGETQYF. The CDR3 coding sequence is TGTGCCAGCAGCATGGGGACTAGCGGGAGGGGCGAGACCCAGTACTTC.

V is TRBV5-5 and J is TRBJ2-3, with 9 bases identical to TRBD1. V trimming: 3 bases; J trimming: 5 bases; junction bases outside the gene matches: 7. Germline-derived CDR1 and CDR2 are SGHKS and YYEKEE (reference sequence). This CDR3 region has 15 residues. The CDR3 DNA reads as TGTGCCAGCAGCTCGGGACAGGGAAGGATAGATACGCAGTATTTT. It translates to CASSSGQGRIDTQYF.

The rearrangement uses TRBV12-3 or TRBV12-4 and TRBJ2-5; D gene ambiguous. The J call may be mistaken, given a closer DNA end match to TRBJ2-7. This CDR3 is 13 amino acids long. DNA for the CDR3: TGTGCCAGCAGCCTCCGCGGAGCCGACGAGCAGTACTTC. Its protein is CASSLRGADEQYF.

CDR3 protein: CASSDSGTGANVLTF. The CDR3 nucleotides read TGTGCCAGCAGTGACTCAGGGACTGGGGCCAACGTCCTGACTTTC. The chain joins TRBV6-4 to TRBJ2-6; unclear D gene. The V and J ends lost 0 bases and 2 bases respectively, with 5 bases between them. CDR3 length: 15 amino acids. Germline-derived CDR1 and CDR2 are MRHNA and SNTAGT.

This chain joins TRBV20-1 and TRBJ2-1; D possibly corresponds to TRBD2 (5 bases). The germline V gene encodes CDR1 DFQATT and CDR2 SNEGSKA (reference sequence). The CDR3 extends over 13 amino acids. The V gene lost 4 bases and the J gene lost 4 bases, with 11 bases spanning the gap. The DNA of the CDR3 is TGCAGTGCTACCCGGACTTCTTACAATGAGCAGTTCTTC. Amino acid sequence: CSATRTSYNEQFF.

Of note for this clonotype: At one boundary the junction diverges from the germline segment, which might be a read error. The genes are TRBV12-3 or TRBV12-4 and TRBJ2-3; D unresolved. The CDR3 is made up of 14 amino acids. The CDR3 is CASIYRLWTDTQYF. The DNA for the CDR3 is TGCGCCAGCATATATCGGCTTTGGACAGATACGCAGTATTTT.

The chain is built from TRBV7-9 and TRBJ2-3, with D tentatively TRBD1 (6 bases). V shed 7 bases and J shed 2 bases, with 16 bases lying between them. This CDR3 has 15 amino acids. CDR1 is SEHNR, CDR2 FQNEAQ, per germline (reference sequence). CDR3 nucleotides: TGTGCCAGCACCTATGGCGGACAGTTCACAGATACGCAGTATTTT. It is translated as CASTYGGQFTDTQYF.